This TCR beta chain derives from a study of beta chain features in type 1 diabetes. Background on the study: The patients were much like the healthy donors in age, gender and cell yields.

The V segment lost 4 bases and the J segment 10 bases; nucleotides outside the gene matches: 9. The CDR3 runs 14 residues. CDR1 is LGHNA and CDR2 is YSLEER in the germline V gene. This clone was picked up many times. The antigen remains unidentified. Overall study findings and caveats: Shortening that was moderate but significant affected the TCRB CDR3s of Type 1 diabetes patients in all four CD4+ subsets. The study left unresolved whether HLA type influences TCRB rearrangement.

Sorting of CD4+ naive, central memory, regulatory and stem cell-like memory cells was performed via CD45RO/CCR7/CD25/CD127/CD95/CD27. Purities in excess of 95% were seen in all sorted populations. Expressed TCRB transcripts were sequenced because the entire RNA isolate underwent reverse transcription. TCRdb's copy holds only in-frame clones and misses some; the assay was immunoSEQ multiplex PCR. There are 95,000 to 150,000 clones in the sample; about a sixth occur only once, and 2% to 3% lies in the top ten. This receptor was identified in a man younger than 45 with type 1 diabetes. The chain has TRBV4-3 and TRBJ2-1, with 8 nucleotides matching TRBD2. Sequenced sample: central memory CD4+ T cells from blood. For the CDR3, the DNA is TGCGCCAGCAGCCCCCAGGGGACTAGACGGGAGCAGTTCTTC. This translates into CASSPQGTRREQFF.